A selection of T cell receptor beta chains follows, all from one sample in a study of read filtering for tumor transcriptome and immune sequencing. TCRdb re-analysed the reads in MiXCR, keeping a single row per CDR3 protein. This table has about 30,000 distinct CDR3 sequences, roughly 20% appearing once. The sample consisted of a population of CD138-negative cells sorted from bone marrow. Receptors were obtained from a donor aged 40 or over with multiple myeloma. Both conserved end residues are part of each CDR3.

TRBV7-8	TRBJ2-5	CASSLGNFGAQETQYF
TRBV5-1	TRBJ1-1	CASTTGQEDASEAFF
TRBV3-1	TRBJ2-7	CASKQTGTYEQYF
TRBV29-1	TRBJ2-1	CSVEGSSGRNNEQFF
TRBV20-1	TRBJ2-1	CSASLGQGTGNEQFF
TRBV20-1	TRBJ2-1	CSARETSGGAISYNEQFF
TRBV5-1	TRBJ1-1	CASSQETGALNTEAFF
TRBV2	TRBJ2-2	CASSRTSGSSRTGELFF
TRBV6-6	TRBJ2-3	CASSTLAGAADTQYF
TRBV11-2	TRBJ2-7	CASSLVRRGYEQYF
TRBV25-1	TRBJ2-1	CAGSEFGLAGVDEQFF
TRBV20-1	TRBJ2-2	CSARVGVAGVSGELFF
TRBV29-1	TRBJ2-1	CSVPSNEQFF
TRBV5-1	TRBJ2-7	CASSLEGGQGYEQYF
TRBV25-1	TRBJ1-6	CASIGLGALHF
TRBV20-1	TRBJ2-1	CSAPLGQGANGQFF
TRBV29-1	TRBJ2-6	CSVEGAPGANVLTF
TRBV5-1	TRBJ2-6	CASSLVETGANVLTF
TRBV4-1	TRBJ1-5	CASSQELGAFQPQHF
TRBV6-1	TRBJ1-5	CATERYADQPQHF
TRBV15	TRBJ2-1	CATSRGQGKPLFF
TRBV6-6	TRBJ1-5	CASSQDRGDQPQHF
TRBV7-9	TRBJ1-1	CASSPRGGHTEAFF
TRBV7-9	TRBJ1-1	CASSLDSVAEAFF
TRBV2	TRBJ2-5	CASSEGVGQTQYF